This TCR beta chain was identified in a study of shared clonotypes between healthy human individuals (dated by TCRdb to about 2020). Regarding the complete study: The cohort comprised two women and a few men aged 18 to 49 years. For each donor, three plates each were used for CD4 naive and CD4 memory, two plates were used for CD8 naive, and one plate was used for CD8 memory. The study deeply sequenced blood TCR repertoires of five healthy adults to estimate repertoire size and the extent of clonotype sharing between individuals. Different laboratories and diverse techniques were used to prepare libraries and sequence TCR repertoires, to increase sequencing depth and limit assay-specific biases. Per donor, leukapheresis produced somewhere between about 0.9 and 10 billion PBMCs.

General study outcomes and caveats: Because the study included only a small number of donors, the genetic and exposure-history diversity represented was limited. Rarefaction of sorted-subset datasets indicated incomplete sequencing despite the large sequencing depth. Sharing across a handful of donors was observed for about 5% of naive CD4, 3% to 3.5% of naive CD8, 2% to 2.5% of memory CD4, and about 0.38% of memory CD8 clonotypes. Based on pairwise subsampling, the degree of clonotype sharing among donors was expected to be affected by sequencing depth. Naive subsets generally had larger estimated clonotype richness than memory subsets. Compared with non-shared clonotypes, clonotypes shared by all four sorted-subset donors had higher generation probabilities. Sampling was restricted to blood, and TCR repertoires in tissue are likely to differ from TCR repertoires in blood.

Per the germline V gene, SGHVS is the CDR1 and FNYEAQ is the CDR2. Measured from the cysteine to the phenylalanine, the CDR3 is 16 residues long. Just the 48-base CDR3 DNA is kept, in frame starting at base 1. Relative to germline, V is missing 5 bases and J is missing 2 bases, with 9 bases of the junction outside any gene match. Comments on this clone: Its antigen is not yet known. No base qualities exist here, and no much larger clone lies one base off it.

Donors were healthy HIV-negative adults with no recently reported acute infections or vaccinations. All donors were Caucasian adults living in Nashville, Tennessee, USA. CD8 memory samples combined magnetically selected CD45RO+ cells with CCR7-negative CD45RA+ effector memory (TemRA) cells. Blood was collected by leukapheresis, and PBMCs were isolated by Ficoll-Histopaque density gradient centrifugation and then cryopreserved in liquid nitrogen vapor phase. Analytical flow cytometry was used to check the purity and quantity of each magnetically sorted T cell population. Genomic DNA was isolated from every sorted fraction and measured by UV absorbance on a Nanodrop 2000c. TCR CDR3 regions were amplified from genomic DNA by multiplex PCR using the deep immunoSEQ assay. Genomic DNA extracted from each cell subset was distributed evenly over all wells of several immunoSEQ 96-well plates, and each plate served as one replicate. For sorted subsets, each replicate PCR was loaded with about 0.2 ug genomic DNA, equivalent to approximately 27,000 T cell genomes. Purified libraries were measured with a Qubit 3.0 fluorometer, size-checked on a Bioanalyzer 2100, and measured again with the KAPA Library Quantification kit. Every immunoSEQ 96-well plate was sequenced on a dedicated single-read 150-cycle Illumina NextSeq 550 flow cell. In the source study's methods: Because the immunoSEQ output included only junctional sequences and no quality scores, the filtering could not be the same as the filtering used for full-length reads. Sequences were annotated with PyIR, a Python wrapper for IgBLAST v1.9, and V/J genes and CDR3 were assigned using IMGT germline references. Reads were removed for weak V/J assignments (E-value above 1e-6), missing CDR3, stop codons, out-of-frame junctions, or ambiguous translated residues. V3J clonotypes were defined as sequences sharing the same inferred V gene, J gene, and CDR3 amino acid sequence. The percentage overlap between two repertoires was calculated by dividing the number of shared unique clonotypes by the size of the smaller repertoire. RTK rarefaction, the Chao1 estimator, and Recon v2.1 estimates of unobserved clonotypes were used to assess repertoire richness. Generation probabilities for all TCRbeta clonotypes obtained by the gDNA method from a handful of donors were computed using OLGA. TCRdb obtained this table from immuneACCESS and retained in-frame rearrangements with V and J assigned. These tables miss some clones; where compared with another copy, unresolved V genes account for less than half of the shortfall, and the remainder is unexplained. The D gene and trimming were derived from the DNA, and the V and J assignments and clone size from that table. This sample is represented by approximately 710,000 clones; less than 95% of them were singletons. 34% of the sample comes from the top ten.

The V and J segments used are TRBV7-6 and TRBJ2-3, and 8 bases in between align with TRBD1. This receptor was obtained from a man between 18 and 35 years old in good health. Some clones in this sample may be carry-over from other donors' samples. The sequenced sample was memory CD8+ T cells from PBMCs. Taken with the paper, the label for cell subset or site translates to: CD45RO+ cells pooled with CCR7-negative TemRA cells. The nucleotide sequence is TGTGCCAGCAGCCACGCTGGACAGGGCTTCACAGATACGCAGTATTTT. Its protein reads: CASSHAGQGFTDTQYF. Here the CDR3 is joined to the reference TRBV7-6 and TRBJ2-3 genes, and the full variable domain is: GAGVSQSPRYKVTKRGQDVALRCDPISGHVSLYWYRQALGQGPEFLTYFNYEAQQDKSGLPNDRFSAERPEGSISTLTIQRTEQRDSAMYRCASSHAGQGFTDTQYFGPGTRLTVL.